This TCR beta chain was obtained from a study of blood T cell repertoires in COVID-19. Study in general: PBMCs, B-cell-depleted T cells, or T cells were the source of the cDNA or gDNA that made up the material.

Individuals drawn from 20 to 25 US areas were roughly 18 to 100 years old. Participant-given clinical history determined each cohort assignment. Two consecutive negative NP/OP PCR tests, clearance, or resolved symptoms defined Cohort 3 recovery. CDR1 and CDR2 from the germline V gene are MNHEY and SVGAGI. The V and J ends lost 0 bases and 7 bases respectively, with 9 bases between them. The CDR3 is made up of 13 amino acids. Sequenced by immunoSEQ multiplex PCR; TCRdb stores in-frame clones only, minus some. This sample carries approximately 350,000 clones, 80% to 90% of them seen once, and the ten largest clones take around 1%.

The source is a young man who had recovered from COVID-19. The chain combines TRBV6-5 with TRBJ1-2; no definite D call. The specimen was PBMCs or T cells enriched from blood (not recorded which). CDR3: CASSYSGRGGYTF. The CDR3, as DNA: TGTGCCAGCAGTTACTCCGGGCGGGGTGGCTACACCTTC.